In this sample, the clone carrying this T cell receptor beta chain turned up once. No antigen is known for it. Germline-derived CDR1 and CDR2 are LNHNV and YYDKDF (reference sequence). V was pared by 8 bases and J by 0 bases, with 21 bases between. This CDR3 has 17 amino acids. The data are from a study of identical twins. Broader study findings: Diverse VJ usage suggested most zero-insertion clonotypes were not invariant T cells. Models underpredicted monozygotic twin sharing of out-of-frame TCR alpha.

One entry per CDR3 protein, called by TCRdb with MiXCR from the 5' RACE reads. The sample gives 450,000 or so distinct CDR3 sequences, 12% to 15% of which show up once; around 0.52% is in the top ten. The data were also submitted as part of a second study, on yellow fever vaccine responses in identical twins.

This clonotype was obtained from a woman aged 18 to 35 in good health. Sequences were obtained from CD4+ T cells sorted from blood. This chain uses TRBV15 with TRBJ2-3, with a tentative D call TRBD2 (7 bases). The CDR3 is CATLSVGGPTSTDTQYF. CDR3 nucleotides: TGTGCCACCCTCAGCGTGGGGGGGCCTACGAGCACAGATACGCAGTATTTT. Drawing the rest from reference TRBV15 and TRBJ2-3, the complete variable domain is DAMVIQNPRYQVTQFGKPVTLSCSQTLNHNVMYWYQQKSSQAPKLLFHYYDKDFNNEADTPDNFQSRRPNTSFCFLDIRSPGLGDTAMYLCATLSVGGPTSTDTQYFGPGTRLTVL.